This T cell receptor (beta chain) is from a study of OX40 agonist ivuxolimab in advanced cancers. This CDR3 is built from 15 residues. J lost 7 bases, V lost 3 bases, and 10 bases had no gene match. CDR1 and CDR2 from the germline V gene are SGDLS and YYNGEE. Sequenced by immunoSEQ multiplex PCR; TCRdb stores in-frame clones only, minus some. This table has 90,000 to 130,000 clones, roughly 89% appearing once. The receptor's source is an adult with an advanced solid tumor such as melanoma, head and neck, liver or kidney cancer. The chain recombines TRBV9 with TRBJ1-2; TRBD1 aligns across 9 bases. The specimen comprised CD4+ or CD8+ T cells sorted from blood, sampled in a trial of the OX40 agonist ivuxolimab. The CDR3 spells CASSARLQGAGGYTF. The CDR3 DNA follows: TGTGCCAGCAGCGCAAGATTACAGGGGGCTGGTGGCTACACCTTC. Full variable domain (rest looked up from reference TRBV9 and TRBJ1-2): DSGVTQTPKHLITATGQRVTLRCSPRSGDLSVYWYQQSLDQGLQFLIQYYNGEERAKGNILERFSAQQFPDLHSELNLSSLELGDSALYFCASSARLQGAGGYTFGSGTRLTVV.